Following are 24 T cell receptor beta chains from one sample sequenced in a study of blood T cells in healthy people across ages. The second PCR ran 7 to 11 cycles with a sample-barcoded 5' primer and J-beta primers. TCRdb itself ran the 5' RACE reads through MiXCR, one entry per CDR3 protein. The sample has about 1 million distinct CDR3 sequences, less than 25% seen once. The sample was also linked to a second study, of T cells of mothers and their children.

The sequenced sample was blood. These receptor sequences come from a girl aged 2 to 10 in good health.

The V and J genes are TRBV6-1 and TRBJ2-7; D gene ambiguous. The CDR3 has 14 amino acids. CDR1 MNHNS and CDR2 SASEGT come from the germline V gene. Between the trimmed V and J ends, which lost 3 bases and 2 bases, there was a span of 11 bases. Here the CDR3 DNA reads TGTGCCAGCAGTGATACGACTCCTCCCTACGAGCAGTACTTC. Translation gives CASSDTTPPYEQYF.

The V gene is TRBV11-1, the J gene TRBJ2-5; D is unresolved. The CDR3 is 14 residues long. Trimming cost V 3 bases and J 4 bases, with 12 bases left between them. Germline CDR1 SGHAT, CDR2 FQDESV (reference sequence). The CDR3 region has the DNA TGTGCCAGCAGCTTGGTCCGGAATGGAGAGACCCAGTACTTC. Residues: CASSLVRNGETQYF.

This chain uses TRBV6-5 with TRBJ1-1; D remains ambiguous. The ends were cut back, 0 bases at V and 3 bases at J, with 8 bases in the middle. The CDR3 contains 14 residues. Germline assignment: CDR1 MNHEY and CDR2 SVGAGI. The CDR3 DNA reads TGTGCCAGCAGTTACTCGGAAACTTACACTGAAGCTTTCTTT. This codes for CASSYSETYTEAFF.

This clonotype showed up just a few times. This chain uses TRBV28 with TRBJ2-5; no reliable D call. The CDR3 extends over 13 amino acids. CDR1 and CDR2 from the germline V gene are MDHEN and SYDVKM. Trimming took 3 bases from V and 5 from J, leaving 10 bases between them. DNA of the CDR3: TGTGCCAGCAGTTTCTGGGTGGAGGAGACCCAGTACTTC. It translates to CASSFWVEETQYF.

The chain couples TRBV27 to TRBJ2-7; D remains unclear. V dropped 3 bases and J dropped 2 bases, with 11 bases sitting between them. Germline CDR1 reads MNHEY; CDR2 reads SMNVEV (reference sequence). The CDR3 has 14 amino acids. The CDR3 spells CASSFPNRPYEQYF. In nucleotides, the CDR3 is TGTGCCAGCAGTTTTCCTAATAGACCCTACGAGCAGTACTTC.

The gene calls are TRBV13 and TRBJ1-2; 10 bases map to TRBD1. This CDR3 has 15 amino acids. The trim removed 4 bases at V and 8 bases at J, leaving 10 bases unmatched. CDR1 and CDR2 from the germline V gene are PRHDT and FYEKMQ (reference sequence). The CDR3 sequence is CASSSDRGYNGGYTF. The CDR3 DNA is TGTGCCAGCAGCTCGGACAGGGGGTATAATGGCGGCTACACCTTC.

This clonotype was picked up a small number of times. The chain couples TRBV12-3 or TRBV12-4 to TRBJ2-2; TRBD2 matches at 8 bases. This CDR3 contains 15 residues. The junction had 6 bases not matched to a gene; V was cut back by 5 bases and J by 4 bases. CDR3: CASSVLGGGTGELFF. CDR3 sequence (DNA): TGTGCCAGCAGTGTTCTCGGGGGGGGCACCGGGGAGCTGTTTTTT.

V usage is TRBV20-1 and J usage is TRBJ2-1; 8 positions agree with TRBD2. The V and J ends lost 2 bases and 7 bases, in that order; junction bases with no gene match: 10. Germline lookup yields CDR1 DFQATT and CDR2 SNEGSKA (reference sequence). The CDR3 runs 15 residues. This chain's CDR3 is CSARWGTRWENEQFF. As DNA, the CDR3 is TGCAGTGCTAGATGGGGGACTAGATGGGAAAATGAGCAGTTCTTC.

This rearrangement joins TRBV5-1 to TRBJ2-5; 11 nucleotides line up with TRBD2. In germline, CDR1 is SGHRS, CDR2 YFSETQ. V lost 5 bases to trimming and J lost 5 bases; unmatched junction nucleotides: 5. The CDR3 has 14 residues. CDR3 nucleotides: TGCGCCAGCAGTACTAGCGGGAGCAGGGAGACCCAGTACTTC. Translated, it gives CASSTSGSRETQYF.

This clonotype was recorded many times. The chain links TRBV7-3 to TRBJ1-2, with D possibly being TRBD1 (6 bases). This CDR3 contains 13 residues. Germline assignment: CDR1 SGHTA and CDR2 FQGTGA. Trimming cost V 3 bases and J 6 bases, with 11 bases left between them. The CDR3 is CASSFGGANGYTF. CDR3 DNA: TGTGCCAGCAGCTTTGGGGGGGCAAATGGCTACACCTTC.

This clonotype has just a few counts. The chain has TRBV27 and TRBJ2-1; TRBD1 is a possible D gene (6 bases). The CDR3 is 16 residues long. Deletions cut 0 bases from V and 7 bases from J, with 16 bases between. The germline V gene has CDR1 MNHEY and CDR2 SMNVEV (reference sequence). CDR3 in amino acids: CASSLSTRGTSNEQFF. CDR3 in DNA: TGTGCCAGCAGTTTATCGACCAGGGGAACCAGTAATGAGCAGTTCTTC.

The chain recombines TRBV27 with TRBJ2-7; no clear D gene. The CDR3 has 13 amino acids. Germline V gene data show CDR1 as MNHEY and CDR2 as SMNVEV (reference sequence). Trimming shortened V by 3 bases and J by 5 bases, and 11 bases separated the two germline ends. Here the CDR3 reads CASSFGPWDEQYF. CDR3 nucleotides: TGTGCCAGCAGTTTTGGGCCTTGGGACGAGCAGTACTTC.

Ten or more counts support this clonotype. The V gene is TRBV12-3 or TRBV12-4, the J gene TRBJ2-3; D remains ambiguous. V lost 4 bases, J lost 4 bases, and 0 bases lay in between. CDR3 size: 10 residues. The CDR3 is CASSSDTQYF. CDR3 sequence (DNA): TGTGCCAGCAGTTCAGATACGCAGTATTTT.

This clonotype was recorded many times. The rearrangement links TRBV11-1 to TRBJ2-5, with D tentatively TRBD1 or TRBD2 (5 bases each). Gene TRBJ2-1 matches the end of the DNA better, so the J call may be wrong. The CDR3 length is 15 residues. Germline V gene sequence: CDR1 SGHAT, CDR2 FQDESV (reference sequence). The CDR3 protein is CASSFFTQGRNEQFF. In nucleotides, the CDR3 is TGTGCCAGCAGCTTTTTTACGCAGGGACGGAATGAGCAGTTCTTC.

V gene TRBV12-3 or TRBV12-4 combines with J gene TRBJ2-3; D perhaps matches TRBD2 (6 bases). The CDR3 spans 16 residues. Trimming took 6 bases from V and 1 from J, leaving 17 bases between them. The CDR3 sequence is CASSIRPGLRTDTQYF. CDR3 nucleotide sequence: TGTGCCAGCAGCATACGCCCGGGACTCCGCACAGATACGCAGTATTTT.

The chain has TRBV29-1 and TRBJ2-3; perhaps TRBD2 as D (5 bases). V lost 4 bases and J lost 5, with 10 bases in between. CDR3 size: 12 residues. In germline, CDR1 is SQVTM, CDR2 ANQGSEA. The DNA of the CDR3 is TGCAGCGTTGCGTACGGAGGAGATACGCAGTATTTT. The encoded protein is CSVAYGGDTQYF.

The chain is built from TRBV2 and TRBJ2-7; 7 bases are a match to TRBD1. J gave up 5 bases and V 2 bases, and 9 bases lay outside the gene matches. CDR1 and CDR2 from the germline V gene are SNHLY and FYNNEI. This CDR3 region has 15 residues. For the CDR3, the DNA is TGTGCCAGCAGTGAATGGGGGACAGACGGAAACGAGCAGTACTTC. The encoded protein is CASSEWGTDGNEQYF.

This chain joins TRBV4-1 and TRBJ1-3; possibly TRBD1 for D (5 bases). The CDR3 spans 16 residues. Germline CDR1 and CDR2: MGHRA and YSYEKL. Trimming stripped 2 bases from V and 6 bases from J, with 17 bases between. CDR3 sequence (DNA): TGCGCCAGCAGCCAAACCCTGGGACTTCCCGCAAACACCATATATTTT. Protein: CASSQTLGLPANTIYF.

This clonotype was counted only a few times. This rearrangement joins TRBV25-1 to TRBJ2-5, with D possibly TRBD1 on 5 matching bases. Trimming removed 5 bases at V and 9 bases at J, with 19 bases between. The germline CDR1 and CDR2 sequences are MGHDK and SYGVNS. This CDR3 has 14 residues. CDR3 sequence (DNA): TGTGCCAGCAGTCCCAGGGCGCTGGGCTGGTCCCAGTACTTC. As protein: CASSPRALGWSQYF.

The table lists this clonotype with a few counts. This rearrangement joins TRBV20-1 to TRBJ2-1; 13 nucleotides match TRBD2. Judging by the DNA end, TRBJ2-7 fits better; the J call may be wrong. This CDR3 comprises 16 residues. CDR1 is DFQATT, CDR2 SNEGSKA, per germline (reference sequence). CDR3 DNA sequence: TGCAGTGCTAGAGAGAAGGGACTAGCGGGGTCCTACGAGCAGTACTTC. Its protein product is CSAREKGLAGSYEQYF.

This sequence joins TRBV27 and TRBJ2-1, with 7 nucleotides matching TRBD2. The J call may be in error: the DNA end matches TRBJ2-7 better. The CDR3 has 14 residues. Germline CDR1 reads MNHEY; CDR2 reads SMNVEV (reference sequence). The CDR3 bases are TGTGCCAGCAGTTTATGGGGGGACTACTACGAGCAGTACTTC. It yields the protein CASSLWGDYYEQYF.

This clonotype was seen a handful of times. The V and J genes are TRBV10-3 and TRBJ1-5; D gene uncertain. Germline values: CDR1 ENHRY, CDR2 SYGVKD. The V end was cut by 8 bases, the J end by 6 bases, with 14 bases between. The CDR3 totals 13 residues. As DNA, the CDR3 is TGTGCCATCGGGGATCAAGCGGGTCAGCCCCAGCATTTT. This sequence encodes CAIGDQAGQPQHF.

This chain joins TRBV29-1 and TRBJ2-2; no firm D call. Germline values: CDR1 SQVTM, CDR2 ANQGSEA. This CDR3 is 12 amino acids long. V lost 4 bases, J lost 7 bases, and 10 bases lay in between. This chain's CDR3 is CSVVQAGGELFF. CDR3 sequence (DNA): TGCAGCGTTGTGCAGGCTGGCGGGGAGCTGTTTTTT.

This clonotype was seen more than once but under ten times. This chain connects TRBV16 to TRBJ2-7; tentative D call: TRBD2 (5 bases). The CDR3 extends over 13 amino acids. The germline V gene has CDR1 KGHSY and CDR2 FQNENV. V shed 4 bases and J shed 0 bases, with 7 bases lying between them. Here the CDR3 DNA reads TGTGCCAGCAGCCGAGAGGGCTCCTACGAGCAGTACTTC. It yields the protein CASSREGSYEQYF.